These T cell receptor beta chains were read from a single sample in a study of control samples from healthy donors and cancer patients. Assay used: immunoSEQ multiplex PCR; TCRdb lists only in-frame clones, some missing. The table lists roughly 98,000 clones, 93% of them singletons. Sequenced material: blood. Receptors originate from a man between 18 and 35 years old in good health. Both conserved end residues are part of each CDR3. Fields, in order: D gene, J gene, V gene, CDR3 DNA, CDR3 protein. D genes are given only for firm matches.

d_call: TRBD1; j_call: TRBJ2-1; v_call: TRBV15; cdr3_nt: TGTGCCACCAGCAGCGGGACAGGGAACTACAATGAGCAGTTCTTC; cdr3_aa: CATSSGTGNYNEQFF
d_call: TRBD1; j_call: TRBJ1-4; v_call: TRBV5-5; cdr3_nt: TGTGCCAGCAGCTTACCGGGACAGGCCTTGCTTGGGACTAATGAAAAACTGTTTTTT; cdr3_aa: CASSLPGQALLGTNEKLFF
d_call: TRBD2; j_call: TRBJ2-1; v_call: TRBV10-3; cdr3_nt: TGTGCCATCAGTGTCACGGGACTAGCGGGAGGAAGCTACAATGAGCAGTTCTTC; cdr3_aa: CAISVTGLAGGSYNEQFF
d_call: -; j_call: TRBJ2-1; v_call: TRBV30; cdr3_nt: TGTGCCTGGAGTGGTTCCTTCAATGAGCAGTTCTTC; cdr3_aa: CAWSGSFNEQFF
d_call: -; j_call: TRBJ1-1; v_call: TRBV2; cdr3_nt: TGTGCCAGCATCGGTAGCAACACTGAAGCTTTCTTT; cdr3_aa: CASIGSNTEAFF
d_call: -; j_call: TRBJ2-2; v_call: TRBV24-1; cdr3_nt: TGTGCCACCAGTGATCCAAGGGCTGGAACCGGGGAGCTGTTTTTT; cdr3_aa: CATSDPRAGTGELFF
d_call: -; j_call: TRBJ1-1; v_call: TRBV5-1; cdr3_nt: TGCGCCAGCAGCCCGGGCGACACATTGAACACTGAAGCTTTCTTT; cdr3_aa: CASSPGDTLNTEAFF
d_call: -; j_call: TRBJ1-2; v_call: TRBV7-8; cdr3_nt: TGTGCCAGCAGCCCGCCCGGATACGCTAACTATGGCTACACCTTC; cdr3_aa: CASSPPGYANYGYTF
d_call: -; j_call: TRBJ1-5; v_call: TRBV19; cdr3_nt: TGTGCCAGTAGTATAGTCCTCAGTTCGCGATATAGCAATCAGCCCCAGCATTTT; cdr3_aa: CASSIVLSSRYSNQPQHF
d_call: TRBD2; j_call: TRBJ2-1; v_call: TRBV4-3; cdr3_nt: TGCGCCAGCAGCCATGCAACTAGCGTCCCCTCCTACAATGAGCAGTTCTTC; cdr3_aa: CASSHATSVPSYNEQFF